The 2 T cell receptor beta chains presented below share a single source sample, sequenced in a study of CD8+ T cells in alopecia areata. It was from alopecia areata patients that lesional scalp punch biopsies and peripheral blood were collected. The sequencing template was cDNA reverse transcribed from extracted RNA. Generated by immunoSEQ multiplex PCR, the TCRdb table keeps only in-frame clones and is missing some. The table includes under 15,000 clones, approximately 65% detected once. The sequenced sample was skin. These receptors originate from a human donor with alopecia areata.

The rearrangement links TRBV21-1 to TRBJ2-3. TRBV21-1 is marked as a pseudogene. The CDR3 length is 14 residues. The CDR3 bases are TGTGCCAGCAGCAAAGATAGGGCGGCAGATACGCAGTATTTT. This encodes CASSKDRAADTQYF.

The rearrangement links TRBV15 to TRBJ1-2; 7 bases map to TRBD1. J gave up 3 bases and V 5 bases, and 12 bases lay outside the gene matches. CDR1 and CDR2 from the germline V gene are LNHNV and YYDKDF (reference sequence). The CDR3 runs 16 residues. The CDR3 sequence is CATSPTRQGSDYGYTF. In nucleotides, the CDR3 is TGTGCCACCAGCCCGACCCGACAGGGATCGGACTATGGCTACACCTTC.